Listed below are T cell receptor beta chains from one sample, sequenced in a study of Tregs in tolerant kidney transplant recipients. Measured with immunoSEQ multiplex PCR; TCRdb has only the in-frame clones, and not every one. This table holds some 66,000 clones, around nine tenths found once. Sequencing was performed on CD8+ T cells from blood, taken before the transplant. These receptors all stem from a human donor who received a combined kidney and bone marrow transplant. The CDR3 runs from the conserved cysteine through the conserved F or W. The D gene is left open where the match is weak. Clone sizes are given selectively: once, few, many, or a class where the clone is expanded.

CDR3nt,CDR3aa,j_gene,d_gene,v_gene,abundance
TGTGCCAGTAGTATCGAACTCCACGGGAGTACGCCCCAGCATTTT,CASSIELHGSTPQHF,TRBJ1-5,-,TRBV19,-
TGTGCCAGCAGCCCCCGACTAGCGGGGGGGTACAATGAGCAGTTCTTC,CASSPRLAGGYNEQFF,TRBJ2-1,TRBD2,TRBV13,-
TGTGCCAGCAGCTTAGGGACAGGGGGACTCTATGGCTACACCTTC,CASSLGTGGLYGYTF,TRBJ1-2,TRBD1,TRBV7-3,once
TGTGCCAGCAACACGGGAGATGGTTTAGAGACCCAGTACTTC,CASNTGDGLETQYF,TRBJ2-5,-,TRBV2,-
TGTGCCAGCAGTTCTACCGGGACAGTTGAAGCTTTCTTT,CASSSTGTVEAFF,TRBJ1-1,TRBD1,TRBV28,-
TGTGCCAGCAGCTTCACAGGGTTGAAACAAGAGACCCAGTACTTC,CASSFTGLKQETQYF,TRBJ2-5,-,TRBV13,-
TGTGCCAGCAGCTTAAACGTTATTAGAGGAGAGACCCAGTACTTC,CASSLNVIRGETQYF,TRBJ2-5,-,TRBV7-2,-
TGTGCCAGCAGCAAAGCGCCCCGCGCGGGACTAGCGGTAGGCAATGAGCAGTTCTTC,CASSKAPRAGLAVGNEQFF,TRBJ2-1,-,TRBV21-1,-
TGCGCCAGCAGCTTCACGACTACTAGTTCCGGGGAGCTGTTTTTT,CASSFTTTSSGELFF,TRBJ2-2,-,TRBV5-1,-
TGTGCCACCAGTAACCAGGTGAGATCCTACGAGCAGTACTTC,CATSNQVRSYEQYF,TRBJ2-7,-,TRBV15,-
TGTGCCAGCAGCTCTCACAGGGGGCCGAGCACAGATACGCAGTATTTT,CASSSHRGPSTDTQYF,TRBJ2-3,TRBD1,TRBV11-1,-
TGTGCCAGTAGTATAGACAGGGCCGGAAAGGGGGAGCTGTTTTTT,CASSIDRAGKGELFF,TRBJ2-2,-,TRBV19,-
TGTGCCATCAGTGAGGAGGTGGGTACGTACAATGAGCAGTTCTTC,CAISEEVGTYNEQFF,TRBJ2-1,-,TRBV10-3,-
TGTGCCAGCAGTCCACTCAGGGGTTTTTTAGGTGGCTACACCTTC,CASSPLRGFLGGYTF,TRBJ1-2,-,TRBV6-5,-
TGTGCCAGCAGTTTAGGCCCAAGCACAGATACGCAGTATTTT,CASSLGPSTDTQYF,TRBJ2-3,-,TRBV27,-
TGTGCCAGCAGTCAATACTCCCGGGGAGAGACCCAGTACTTC,CASSQYSRGETQYF,TRBJ2-5,-,TRBV6-5,-
TGTGCCAGCAGCTTAGTTGGACAGGGTGCAAAAAGTAACAATGAGCAGTTCTTC,CASSLVGQGAKSNNEQFF,TRBJ2-1,TRBD1,TRBV13,-
TGCGCCAGCAGCCAAGATATGGCAGGGGGCGCGGACACTGAAGCTTTCTTT,CASSQDMAGGADTEAFF,TRBJ1-1,TRBD1,TRBV4-3,-
TGTGCCAGCAGGGAAAGCGGGGGGCAATACTACGAGCAGTACTTC,CASRESGGQYYEQYF,TRBJ2-7,TRBD2,TRBV28,-
TGCAGCGTTGTTCTTAGGGGGACAAGGACCGGGGAGCTGTTTTTT,CSVVLRGTRTGELFF,TRBJ2-2,-,TRBV29-1,once
TGTGCCAGCAGCTTCACTAGCGGGAGGGCAGATACGCAGTATTTT,CASSFTSGRADTQYF,TRBJ2-3,TRBD2,TRBV5-5,-
TGTGCCAGCAGTGATTGGCATGAAAAACTGTTTTTT,CASSDWHEKLFF,TRBJ1-4,-,TRBV6-5,-
TGTGCCAGCAGCGCCCCGGACAGTAATTCACCCCTCCACTTT,CASSAPDSNSPLHF,TRBJ1-6,-,TRBV2,-
TGTGCCAGCAGCTTCACAGACGGCTACACCTTC,CASSFTDGYTF,TRBJ1-2,-,TRBV7-9,-